This T cell receptor beta chain was documented in a study of cytomegalovirus exposure and HLA in healthy donors. Points from the study as a whole: A few CMV-associated chains were confirmed in vitro to be specific for CMV antigens.

Notes on this clone: Its antigen remains unknown.

V was clipped by 4 bases and J by 2 bases; unmatched bases: 20. Germline CDR1 and CDR2: MNHEY and SMNVEV (reference sequence). This CDR3 comprises 20 residues. PCR used 60 Vbeta primers and 13 Jbeta primers. Assay: immunoSEQ multiplex PCR; the TCRdb copy retains only in-frame clones and omits some. The sample contains some 200,000 clones, 80% to 85% of which appear only once. The sequenced sample consisted of PBMCs. V gene TRBV27 combines with J gene TRBJ1-3; 7 bases match TRBD1. The TCR comes from a young woman in good health and CMV-seronegative. The CDR3 loop reads CASSSLYWTGTEDTGNTIYF. The DNA of the CDR3 is TGTGCCAGCAGTTCGCTCTACTGGACCGGGACAGAGGATACTGGAAACACCATATATTTT.